A selection of T cell receptor beta chains follows, all from one sample in a study of shared clonotypes between healthy human individuals. The table came from immunoSEQ multiplex PCR; TCRdb's copy has only in-frame clones and leaves some out. The table lists about 490,000 clones, 70% to 80% of them singletons. Sequencing was carried out using PBMCs. Receptor source: a woman between 40 and 55 years old in good health. Some clones in this sample may be carry-over from other donors' samples. CDR3s include the opening cysteine and the closing phenylalanine or tryptophan. Fields, in order: V gene, J gene, CDR3 protein.

v_call: TRBV6-4; j_call: TRBJ1-1; cdr3_aa: CASSEEGGTEAFF
v_call: TRBV7-2; j_call: TRBJ2-7; cdr3_aa: CASSKRRGGYEQYF
v_call: TRBV2; j_call: TRBJ2-3; cdr3_aa: CARAMDIPNLASDTQYF
v_call: TRBV11-2; j_call: TRBJ2-5; cdr3_aa: CASSPSPGQQETQYF
v_call: TRBV10-1; j_call: TRBJ2-2; cdr3_aa: CASSLRTGATGELFF
v_call: TRBV5-6; j_call: TRBJ1-2; cdr3_aa: CASSLAFAGRVNGYTF
v_call: TRBV6-5; j_call: TRBJ1-2; cdr3_aa: CASRYQGENYGYTF
v_call: TRBV7-2; j_call: TRBJ2-5; cdr3_aa: CASSKGLAGGSQETQYF
v_call: TRBV15; j_call: TRBJ1-2; cdr3_aa: CATSRGQGAFGYTF
v_call: TRBV7-8; j_call: TRBJ2-1; cdr3_aa: CASSLVGWNEQFF
v_call: TRBV18; j_call: TRBJ1-2; cdr3_aa: CASSPGGEGYGYTF
v_call: TRBV5-1; j_call: TRBJ2-7; cdr3_aa: CASTGRRIGTGDYEQYF
v_call: TRBV7-9; j_call: TRBJ1-2; cdr3_aa: CASSLSATGYYGYTF
v_call: TRBV20-1; j_call: TRBJ2-5; cdr3_aa: CSARARETQYF
v_call: TRBV30; j_call: TRBJ2-4; cdr3_aa: CAWEADLKNIQYF
v_call: TRBV28; j_call: TRBJ2-5; cdr3_aa: CASRTPGQFQETQYF
v_call: TRBV5-4; j_call: TRBJ2-3; cdr3_aa: CASSSLAGRGPDTQYF
v_call: TRBV11-2; j_call: TRBJ2-1; cdr3_aa: CASSLIAGPQFF
v_call: TRBV30; j_call: TRBJ2-7; cdr3_aa: CAWRKAGGSYEQYF
v_call: TRBV7-2; j_call: TRBJ2-5; cdr3_aa: CASSSRTGTYQETQYF
v_call: TRBV5-1; j_call: TRBJ2-3; cdr3_aa: CASSLGVIGTDTQYF
v_call: TRBV18; j_call: TRBJ2-2; cdr3_aa: CASSPPLAGGTGELFF
v_call: TRBV19; j_call: TRBJ2-3; cdr3_aa: CASSIERGRDTQYF
v_call: TRBV19; j_call: TRBJ1-1; cdr3_aa: CASSRLGQDEAFF
v_call: TRBV11-3; j_call: TRBJ1-5; cdr3_aa: CASSLTQRGASNQPQHF
v_call: TRBV6-1; j_call: TRBJ1-4; cdr3_aa: CASSEGRQENEKLFF
v_call: TRBV5-5; j_call: TRBJ1-5; cdr3_aa: CASSLNTNQPQHF
v_call: TRBV5-1; j_call: TRBJ2-1; cdr3_aa: CASSSGGLGDNEQFF
v_call: TRBV10-1; j_call: TRBJ1-4; cdr3_aa: CASSGSGVEKWEKLFF
v_call: TRBV4-3; j_call: TRBJ2-7; cdr3_aa: CASSPGGAGDEQYF
v_call: TRBV27; j_call: TRBJ2-7; cdr3_aa: CASSFQQGPYEQYF
v_call: TRBV18; j_call: TRBJ1-1; cdr3_aa: CASSPYGGTEAFF
v_call: TRBV11-1; j_call: TRBJ1-1; cdr3_aa: CASSLAGSHTEAFF
v_call: TRBV19; j_call: TRBJ2-5; cdr3_aa: CASSITLPRTGRETQYF
v_call: TRBV19; j_call: TRBJ2-3; cdr3_aa: CASSPTQLRELDTQYF
v_call: TRBV5-1; j_call: TRBJ2-7; cdr3_aa: CASSVLAGGPYEQYF
v_call: TRBV7-6; j_call: TRBJ2-2; cdr3_aa: CASRHFDRADTGELFF
v_call: TRBV14; j_call: TRBJ2-7; cdr3_aa: CASSVSLFHEQYF
v_call: TRBV9; j_call: TRBJ2-5; cdr3_aa: CASSVGAYPQRETQYF
v_call: TRBV11-2; j_call: TRBJ2-5; cdr3_aa: CASSSTGPGETQYF
v_call: TRBV30; j_call: TRBJ1-5; cdr3_aa: CAWSVRGDQPQHF
v_call: TRBV7-2; j_call: TRBJ2-3; cdr3_aa: CASSRELRDTQYF
v_call: TRBV28; j_call: TRBJ1-6; cdr3_aa: CASRMGTGRNSPLHF
v_call: TRBV4-2; j_call: TRBJ2-1; cdr3_aa: CASTPSGRENEQFF
v_call: TRBV2; j_call: TRBJ2-7; cdr3_aa: CASSIQEGGYEQYF
v_call: TRBV27; j_call: TRBJ2-5; cdr3_aa: CASSLETGRQETQYF
v_call: TRBV5-4; j_call: TRBJ2-1; cdr3_aa: CASSFSGDLNEQFF
v_call: TRBV19; j_call: TRBJ2-1; cdr3_aa: CASSAAGGPIEQFF
v_call: TRBV15; j_call: TRBJ1-5; cdr3_aa: CATSRSMANNQPQHF
v_call: TRBV5-1; j_call: TRBJ1-2; cdr3_aa: CASSMTGGGNYGYTF
v_call: TRBV7-6; j_call: TRBJ2-5; cdr3_aa: CASSLESPASETQYF
v_call: TRBV11-2; j_call: TRBJ1-2; cdr3_aa: CASSDFPGMRDGYTF
v_call: TRBV29-1; j_call: TRBJ2-2; cdr3_aa: CSVITQGAMDTGELFF